This T cell receptor (beta chain) is from a study of blood T cell repertoires in COVID-19. The overall study: Collection of acute and convalescent COVID-19 samples took place in the United States, Italy and Spain. T cells, B-cell-depleted T cells, or PBMCs supplied cDNA or gDNA.

CDR1 is SGHAT, CDR2 FQNNGV, per germline. The length of the CDR3 is 14 residues. Trimming stripped 5 bases from V and 5 bases from J, with 15 bases between. In the authors' workflow: Cell counts per sample came from amplifying reference gene primers. Assay used: immunoSEQ multiplex PCR; TCRdb lists only in-frame clones, some missing. V, J and clone size were drawn from that table, and D and trimming were deduced from the DNA. Here the sample spans around 190,000 clones, 85% being singletons. The sequencing sample was made of peripheral blood. The V gene is TRBV11-2, the J gene TRBJ2-5, with D uncertain. This clonotype was obtained from a woman older than 75 with acute or convalescent COVID-19. CDR3: CASSLYSTLETQYF. The CDR3 bases are TGTGCCAGCAGCCTCTACAGTACGTTGGAGACCCAGTACTTC.